These T cell receptor beta chains were read from a single sample in a study of cytomegalovirus exposure and HLA in healthy donors. Data came from immunoSEQ multiplex PCR; TCRdb stores just in-frame clones and leaves some out. The sample yields roughly 180,000 clones, roughly 77% seen once. The sequenced sample was PBMCs. The origin of the receptors is a middle-aged woman in good health and CMV-seropositive. CDR3s include the opening cysteine and the closing phenylalanine or tryptophan. D genes are given only for firm matches. Rows give clone size only sometimes, using once, few, many, or a class for an expanded clone.

d_call	j_call	clone_size	v_call	cdr3_aa	cdr3_nt
TRBD1	TRBJ2-3	few	TRBV10-3	CAINRQGKTDTQYF	TGTGCCATCAACCGACAGGGGAAAACAGATACGCAGTATTTT
-	TRBJ2-7	-	TRBV4-1	CASSQERAAYYEQYF	TGCGCCAGCAGCCAAGAAAGAGCGGCATACTACGAGCAGTACTTC
TRBD1	TRBJ2-7	-	TRBV29-1	CSVWTGVDSYEQYF	TGCAGCGTGTGGACAGGGGTCGACTCCTACGAGCAGTACTTC
-	TRBJ2-7	-	TRBV7-3	CASSLSRTTNYEQYF	TGTGCCAGCAGCTTAAGCCGGACTACTAACTACGAGCAGTACTTC
-	TRBJ2-7	once	TRBV5-1	CASSQAPPYEQYF	TGCGCCAGCAGCCAGGCCCCCCCCTACGAGCAGTACTTC
TRBD1	TRBJ1-3	-	TRBV4-3	CAGSQVGGGQGVGNTIYF	TGCGCCGGCAGCCAAGTAGGAGGAGGGCAGGGGGTAGGAAACACCATATATTTT
-	TRBJ1-2	-	TRBV28	CAISRSTGIGYGYTF	TGTGCCATCTCCCGATCGACAGGTATTGGCTATGGCTACACCTTC
-	TRBJ1-2	once	TRBV2	CASVRERVDGYTF	TGTGCCAGCGTACGGGAGCGGGTGGATGGCTACACCTTC
-	TRBJ1-1	-	TRBV6-5	CASSYSRGIGTEAFF	TGTGCCAGCAGTTACTCGAGAGGGATCGGCACTGAAGCTTTCTTT
TRBD2	TRBJ2-1	few	TRBV4-3	CASSPVAGGYNEQFF	TGCGCCAGCAGCCCTGTAGCGGGAGGATACAATGAGCAGTTCTTC
-	TRBJ1-1	few	TRBV9	CASSRRQGPTEAFF	TGTGCCAGCAGCCGACGCCAGGGGCCCACTGAAGCTTTCTTT
TRBD1	TRBJ2-7	-	TRBV18	CASSPDRAAGHF	TGTGCCAGCTCACCCGACAGGGCCGCCGGGCACTTC
TRBD1	TRBJ1-1	few	TRBV14	CASSLRTGGTEAFF	TGTGCCAGCAGCCTCCGGACAGGGGGCACTGAAGCTTTCTTT
-	TRBJ1-1	-	TRBV6-6	CASKLHGDTEAFF	TGTGCCAGCAAGTTACACGGGGACACTGAAGCTTTCTTT
TRBD2	TRBJ2-1	-	TRBV9	CASSVSSGIHNEQFF	TGTGCCAGCAGCGTATCTAGCGGGATCCACAATGAGCAGTTCTTC
TRBD1	TRBJ1-5	-	TRBV4-1	CASSQTGGNQPQHF	TGCGCCAGCAGCCAGACAGGGGGCAATCAGCCCCAGCATTTT
-	TRBJ2-2	-	TRBV6-5	CASSYGSGRRTGELFF	TGTGCCAGCAGTTACGGGAGCGGGCGTAGAACCGGGGAGCTGTTTTTT
-	TRBJ1-2	-	TRBV29-1	CSVEDRAGYTF	TGCAGCGTTGAAGACAGGGCTGGCTACACCTTC
-	TRBJ2-7	many	TRBV5-4	CASSLPGTYEQYF	TGTGCCAGCAGCTTGCCGGGAACCTACGAGCAGTACTTC
-	TRBJ2-7	-	TRBV7-9	CASSSSGGSYEQYF	TGTGCCAGCAGCTCTAGTGGAGGGTCCTACGAGCAGTACTTC
-	TRBJ1-1	-	TRBV10-3	CAISESVFRNTEAFF	TGTGCCATCAGTGAGTCGGTATTCAGGAACACTGAAGCTTTCTTT
TRBD2	TRBJ2-3	-	TRBV7-3	CASSLRASSGSQADTQYF	TGTGCCAGCAGCTTAAGAGCGTCTAGCGGGAGTCAGGCAGATACGCAGTATTTT
-	TRBJ2-7	-	TRBV5-4	CASSLTPYYEQYF	TGTGCCAGCAGCTTGACTCCTTACTACGAGCAGTACTTC
-	TRBJ2-1	-	TRBV5-1	CASSFWESSYNEQFF	TGCGCCAGCAGCTTTTGGGAGAGCTCCTACAATGAGCAGTTCTTC
-	TRBJ2-4	once	TRBV6-5	CASNPGITGNIQYF	TGTGCCAGCAACCCCGGGATAACGGGAAACATTCAGTACTTC
-	TRBJ2-7	-	TRBV13	CASSPRLSEGYEQYF	TGTGCCAGCAGCCCCCGGCTATCCGAGGGATACGAGCAGTACTTC
-	TRBJ1-5	-	TRBV2	CASSGVKGDQPQHF	TGTGCCAGCAGTGGTGTTAAGGGGGATCAGCCCCAGCATTTT
-	TRBJ2-2	-	TRBV11-2	CASSLAVNTGELFF	TGTGCCAGCAGCTTAGCGGTGAACACCGGGGAGCTGTTTTTT
TRBD1	TRBJ2-1	-	TRBV9	CASSAPGQGPYNEQFF	TGTGCCAGCAGCGCCCCGGGACAGGGTCCCTACAATGAGCAGTTCTTC
-	TRBJ2-3	few	TRBV6-6	CASSWAPDRDTQYF	TGTGCCAGCAGTTGGGCCCCCGACCGGGATACGCAGTATTTT
TRBD2	TRBJ2-1	-	TRBV7-9	CSSSNSGRGDRQFF	TGTTCCAGCAGCAATAGCGGGAGAGGGGATCGGCAGTTCTTC
TRBD1	TRBJ2-7	-	TRBV19	CASSISDREYEQYF	TGTGCCAGTAGTATCTCGGACAGGGAATACGAGCAGTACTTC
TRBD2	TRBJ2-6	-	TRBV4-2	CASSPLAGTGANVLTF	TGTGCCAGCAGCCCCCTAGCGGGAACTGGGGCCAACGTCCTGACTTTC
-	TRBJ1-2	-	TRBV29-1	CSATENYGYTF	TGCAGCGCGACAGAAAACTATGGCTACACCTTC
TRBD1	TRBJ2-4	-	TRBV5-8	CASSLFDRVNF	TGTGCCAGCAGCTTATTTGACAGGGTGAACTTC
TRBD2	TRBJ2-1	-	TRBV4-1	CASSQSPPGTSVYEQFF	TGCGCCAGCAGCCAATCGCCTCCCGGGACTAGCGTCTATGAGCAGTTCTTC
-	TRBJ2-7	few	TRBV10-3	CAISDQPGIEQYF	TGTGCCATCAGTGACCAGCCGGGTATCGAGCAGTACTTC
-	TRBJ2-7	-	TRBV11-3	CASSKEGAHYEQYF	TGTGCCAGCAGCAAAGAAGGAGCCCACTACGAGCAGTACTTC
TRBD1	TRBJ2-3	-	TRBV13	CASSLARQGAETDTQYF	TGTGCCAGCAGCTTAGCCCGACAGGGGGCTGAAACAGATACGCAGTATTTT
TRBD1	TRBJ2-5	-	TRBV5-1	CASSLMMGQQETQYF	TGCGCCAGCAGCTTGATGATGGGACAGCAAGAGACCCAGTACTTC
TRBD1	TRBJ2-7	-	TRBV27	CASSATGEGFYEQYF	TGTGCCAGCAGTGCAACAGGGGAAGGGTTCTACGAGCAGTACTTC
-	TRBJ1-1	-	TRBV9	CASSVVAGFGEAFF	TGTGCCAGCAGCGTAGTTGCAGGGTTTGGTGAAGCTTTCTTT
-	TRBJ1-1	-	TRBV5-1	CASRALANTEAFF	TGCGCCAGCAGGGCCCTTGCGAACACTGAAGCTTTCTTT
-	TRBJ1-2	-	TRBV28	CASSLNRALVGYTF	TGTGCCAGCAGTTTAAACAGGGCATTAGTTGGCTACACCTTC
TRBD2	TRBJ2-7	-	TRBV10-2	CASSETRLAGAYEQYF	TGCGCCAGCAGTGAGACCAGACTAGCGGGAGCCTACGAGCAGTACTTC